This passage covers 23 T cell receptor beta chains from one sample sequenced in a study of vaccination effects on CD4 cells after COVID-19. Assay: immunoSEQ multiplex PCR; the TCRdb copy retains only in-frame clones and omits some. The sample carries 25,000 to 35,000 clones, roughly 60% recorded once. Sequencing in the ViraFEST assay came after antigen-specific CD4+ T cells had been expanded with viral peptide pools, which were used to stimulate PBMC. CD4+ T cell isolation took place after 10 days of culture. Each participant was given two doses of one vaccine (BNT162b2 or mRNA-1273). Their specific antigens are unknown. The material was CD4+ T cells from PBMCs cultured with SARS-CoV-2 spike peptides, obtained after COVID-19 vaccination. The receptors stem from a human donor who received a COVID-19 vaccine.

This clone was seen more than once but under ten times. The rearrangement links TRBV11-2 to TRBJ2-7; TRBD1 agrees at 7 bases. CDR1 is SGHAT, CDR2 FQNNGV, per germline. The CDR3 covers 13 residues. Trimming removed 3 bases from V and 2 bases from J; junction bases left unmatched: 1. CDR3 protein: CASSFGQAYEQYF. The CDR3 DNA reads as TGTGCCAGCAGCTTTGGACAGGCCTACGAGCAGTACTTC.

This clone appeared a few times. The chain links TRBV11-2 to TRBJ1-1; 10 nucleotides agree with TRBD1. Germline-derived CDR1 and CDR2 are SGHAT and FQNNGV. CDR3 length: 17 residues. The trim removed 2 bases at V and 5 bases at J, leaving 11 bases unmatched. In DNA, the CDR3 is TGTGCCAGCAGCTTAATGGGAGACAGGGGGCGCTTAACTGAAGCTTTCTTT. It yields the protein CASSLMGDRGRLTEAFF.

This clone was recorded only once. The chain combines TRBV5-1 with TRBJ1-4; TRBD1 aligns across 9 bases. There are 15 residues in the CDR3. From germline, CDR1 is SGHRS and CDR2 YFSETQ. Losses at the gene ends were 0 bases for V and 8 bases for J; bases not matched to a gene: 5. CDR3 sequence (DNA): TGCGCCAGCAGCTTGGGGGACAGGGAAAAGGAAAAACTGTTTTTT. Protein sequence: CASSLGDREKEKLFF.

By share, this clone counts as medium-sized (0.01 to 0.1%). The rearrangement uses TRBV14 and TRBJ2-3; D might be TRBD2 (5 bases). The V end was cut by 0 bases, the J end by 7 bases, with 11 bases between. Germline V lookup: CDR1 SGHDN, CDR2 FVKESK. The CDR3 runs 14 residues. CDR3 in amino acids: CASSQDHSGNTQYF. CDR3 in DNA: TGTGCCAGCAGCCAAGATCATTCGGGGAATACGCAGTATTTT.

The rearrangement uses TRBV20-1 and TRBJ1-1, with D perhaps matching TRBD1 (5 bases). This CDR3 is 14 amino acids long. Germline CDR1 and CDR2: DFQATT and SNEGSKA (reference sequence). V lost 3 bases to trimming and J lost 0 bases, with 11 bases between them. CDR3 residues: CSASWGGMNTEAFF. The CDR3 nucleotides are TGCAGTGCTAGTTGGGGGGGGATGAACACTGAAGCTTTCTTT.

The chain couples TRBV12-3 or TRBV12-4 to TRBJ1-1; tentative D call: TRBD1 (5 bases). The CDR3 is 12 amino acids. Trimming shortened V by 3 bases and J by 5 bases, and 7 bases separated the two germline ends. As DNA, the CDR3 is TGTGCCAGCAGTTTTGGGGGAACTGAAGCTTTCTTT. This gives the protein CASSFGGTEAFF.

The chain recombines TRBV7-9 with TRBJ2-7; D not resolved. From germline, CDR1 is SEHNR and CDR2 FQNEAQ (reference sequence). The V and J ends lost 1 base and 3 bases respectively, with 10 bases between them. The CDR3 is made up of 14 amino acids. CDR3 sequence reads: CASSLVPAYYEQYF. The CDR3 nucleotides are TGTGCCAGCAGCTTAGTTCCAGCATACTACGAGCAGTACTTC. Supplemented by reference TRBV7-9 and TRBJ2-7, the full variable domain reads DTGVSQNPRHKITKRGQNVTFRCDPISEHNRLYWYRQTLGQGPEFLTYFQNEAQLEKSRLLSDRFSAERPKGSFSTLEIQRTEQGDSAMYLCASSLVPAYYEQYFGPGTRLTVT.

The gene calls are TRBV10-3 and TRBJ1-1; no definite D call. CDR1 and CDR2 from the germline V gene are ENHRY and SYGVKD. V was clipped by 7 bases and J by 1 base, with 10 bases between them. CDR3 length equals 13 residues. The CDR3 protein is CAITSAANTEAFF. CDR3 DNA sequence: TGTGCCATCACGTCAGCAGCGAACACTGAAGCTTTCTTT.

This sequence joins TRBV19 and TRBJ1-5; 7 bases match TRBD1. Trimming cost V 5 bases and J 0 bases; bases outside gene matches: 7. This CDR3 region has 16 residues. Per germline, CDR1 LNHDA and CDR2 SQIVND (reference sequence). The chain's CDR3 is CASSLGTVASNQPQHF. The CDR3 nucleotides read TGTGCCAGTAGTCTAGGGACAGTCGCTAGCAATCAGCCCCAGCATTTT.

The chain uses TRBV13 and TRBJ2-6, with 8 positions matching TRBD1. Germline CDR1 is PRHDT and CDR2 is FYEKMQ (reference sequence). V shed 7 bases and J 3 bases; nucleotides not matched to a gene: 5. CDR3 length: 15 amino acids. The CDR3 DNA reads TGTGCCAGCATCAAAACAGGGGGTGGGGCCAACGTCCTGACTTTC. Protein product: CASIKTGGGANVLTF.

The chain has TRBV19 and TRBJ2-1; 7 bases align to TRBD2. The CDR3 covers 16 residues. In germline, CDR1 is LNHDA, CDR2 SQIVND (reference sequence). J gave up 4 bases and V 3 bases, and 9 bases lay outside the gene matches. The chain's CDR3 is CASSIPSGILYNEQFF. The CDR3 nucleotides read TGTGCCAGTAGTATTCCCAGCGGGATTCTATACAATGAGCAGTTCTTC.

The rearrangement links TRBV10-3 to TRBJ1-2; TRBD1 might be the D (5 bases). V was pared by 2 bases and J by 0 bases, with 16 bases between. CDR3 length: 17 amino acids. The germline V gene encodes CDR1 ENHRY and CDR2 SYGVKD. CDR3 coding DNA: TGTGCCATCAGTGAGGGGGCAGGTTCTTCAGCTAACTATGGCTACACCTTC. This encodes CAISEGAGSSANYGYTF.

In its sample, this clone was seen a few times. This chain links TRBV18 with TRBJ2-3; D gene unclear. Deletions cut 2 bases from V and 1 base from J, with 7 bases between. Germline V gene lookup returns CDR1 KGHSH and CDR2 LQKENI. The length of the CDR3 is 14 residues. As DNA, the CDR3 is TGTGCCAGCTCACCAGTAGAGGGCACAGATACGCAGTATTTT. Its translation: CASSPVEGTDTQYF.

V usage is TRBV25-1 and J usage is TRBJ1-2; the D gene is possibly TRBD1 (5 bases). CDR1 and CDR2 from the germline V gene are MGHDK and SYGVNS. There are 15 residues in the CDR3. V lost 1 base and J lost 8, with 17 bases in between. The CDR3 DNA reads TGTGCCAGCAGTGAATCGATCCAGGGCGCGGGGGGCTACACCTTC. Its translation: CASSESIQGAGGYTF.

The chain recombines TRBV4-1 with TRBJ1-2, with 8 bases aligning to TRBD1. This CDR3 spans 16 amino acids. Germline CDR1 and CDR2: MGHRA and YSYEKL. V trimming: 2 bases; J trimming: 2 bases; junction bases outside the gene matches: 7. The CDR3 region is CASSQPGQVKNYGYTF. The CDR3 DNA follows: TGCGCCAGCAGCCAACCGGGACAGGTGAAAAACTATGGCTACACCTTC.

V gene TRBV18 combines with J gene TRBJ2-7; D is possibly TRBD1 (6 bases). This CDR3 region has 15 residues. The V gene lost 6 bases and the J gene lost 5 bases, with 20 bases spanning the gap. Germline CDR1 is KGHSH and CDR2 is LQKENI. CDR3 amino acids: CASSTSGRGNDEQYF. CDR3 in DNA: TGTGCCAGCTCTACCAGTGGCAGGGGAAACGACGAGCAGTACTTC. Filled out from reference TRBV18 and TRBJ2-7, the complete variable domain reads NAGVMQNPRHLVRRRGQEARLRCSPMKGHSHVYWYRQLPEEGLKFMVYLQKENIIDESGMPKERFSAEFPKEGPSILRIQQVVRGDSAAYFCASSTSGRGNDEQYFGPGTRLTVT.

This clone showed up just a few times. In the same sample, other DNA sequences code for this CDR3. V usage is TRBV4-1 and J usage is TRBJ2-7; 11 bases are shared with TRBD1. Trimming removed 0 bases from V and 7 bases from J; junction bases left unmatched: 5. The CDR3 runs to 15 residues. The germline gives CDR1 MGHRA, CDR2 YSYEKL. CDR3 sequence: CASSQEGQGAREQYF. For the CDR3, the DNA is TGCGCCAGCAGCCAAGAAGGACAGGGGGCAAGGGAGCAGTACTTC.

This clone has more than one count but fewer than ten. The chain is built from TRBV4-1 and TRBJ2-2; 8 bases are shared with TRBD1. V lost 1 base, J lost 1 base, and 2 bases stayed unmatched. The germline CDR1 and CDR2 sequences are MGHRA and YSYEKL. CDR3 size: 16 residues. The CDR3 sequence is CASSQAGTGNTGELFF. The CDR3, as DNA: TGCGCCAGCAGCCAAGCCGGGACAGGGAACACCGGGGAGCTGTTTTTT.

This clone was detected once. The CDR3 region is CASSLAVSSRGSTDTQYF. The CDR3 nucleotides are TGTGCCAGCAGCTTAGCCGTAAGCAGCCGAGGAAGCACAGATACGCAGTATTTT. V is TRBV11-2 and J is TRBJ2-3, with D unclear. V lost 1 base and J 0 bases, leaving 17 bases between the germline ends. This CDR3 is built from 18 residues. CDR1 is SGHAT and CDR2 is FQNNGV in the germline V gene.

The CDR3 sequence is CASSAGGLSIVETQYF. In DNA form, the CDR3 reads TGCGCCAGCAGCGCGGGGGGACTATCAATCGTAGAGACCCAGTACTTC. V is TRBV5-1 and J is TRBJ2-5, with 8 positions matching TRBD2. V shed 4 bases and J 4 bases; nucleotides not matched to a gene: 12. The CDR3 totals 16 residues. Germline CDR1 reads SGHRS; CDR2 reads YFSETQ.

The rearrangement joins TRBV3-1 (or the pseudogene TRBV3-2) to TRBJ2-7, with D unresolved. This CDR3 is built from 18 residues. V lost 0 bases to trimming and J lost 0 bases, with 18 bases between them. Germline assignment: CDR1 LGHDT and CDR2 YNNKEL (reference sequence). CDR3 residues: CASSQDPLDPRASYEQYF. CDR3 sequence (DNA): TGTGCCAGCAGCCAAGACCCCCTCGATCCAAGGGCCTCCTACGAGCAGTACTTC.

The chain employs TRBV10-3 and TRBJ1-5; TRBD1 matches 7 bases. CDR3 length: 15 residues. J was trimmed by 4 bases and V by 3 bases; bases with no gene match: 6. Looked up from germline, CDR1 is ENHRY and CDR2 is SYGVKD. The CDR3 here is CAISDSGQPNQPQHF. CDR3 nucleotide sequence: TGTGCCATCAGTGATTCGGGACAGCCAAATCAGCCCCAGCATTTT.

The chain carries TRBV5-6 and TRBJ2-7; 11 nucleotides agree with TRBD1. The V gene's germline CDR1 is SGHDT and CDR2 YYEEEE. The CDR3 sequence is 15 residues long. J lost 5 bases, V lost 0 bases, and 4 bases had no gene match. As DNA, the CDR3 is TGTGCCAGCAGCTTGGTTGGGACAGGGGGGAACGAGCAGTACTTC. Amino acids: CASSLVGTGGNEQYF.